This T cell receptor beta chain originates from a study of CD8 T cells in Susac syndrome. Whole-study results and caveats: Across the total CD8+ repertoires, over 15 Susac-specific public clones were found. The CD8+ TEMRA repertoires yielded 5 or 6 such clones.

The germline CDR1 and CDR2 sequences are MGHRA and YSYEKL. The length of the CDR3 is 15 residues. Trimming cost V 4 bases and J 4 bases, with 15 bases left between them. Remarks on this clonotype: What it binds is unknown.

RNA was extracted with the RNeasy kit, and a quantity of 0.5 to 1 ug was reverse transcribed using random hexamers. Amplification of TCR beta CDR3 spanned 54 Vbeta and 13 Jbeta via immunoSEQ multiplex PCR. TCRdb recomputed calls from the immunoSEQ multiplex PCR reads with MiXCR, one row per CDR3 protein. The repertoire holds roughly 100,000 distinct CDR3 sequences, with around 94% as singletons. This sequence joins TRBV4-1 and TRBJ2-3, with D possibly matching TRBD1 (6 bases). The sequence was obtained from a human donor with Susac syndrome. The source material was CD8+ T cells from PBMCs. DNA of the CDR3: TGCGCCAGCAGCCCCCGGGACATACACCCAGATACGCAGTATTTT. Translation gives CASSPRDIHPDTQYF.